The TCR beta chain described here comes from a study of human versus mouse CDR3 diversity and MHC coevolution. Study at large: Reported immunoSEQ sensitivity was one in 200,000 T cells, with reduced amplification bias.

Germline assignment: CDR1 MNHEY and CDR2 SVGAGI. The CDR3 has 15 amino acids. V dropped 4 bases and J dropped 6; count of bases not matched to a gene: 12. Clones were read by immunoSEQ multiplex PCR, and TCRdb kept only the in-frame ones, dropping some. The sample records about 81,000 clones, just under 95% being singletons. The receptor was isolated from a person aged 25 to 75 in good health. Sequenced material: naive CD4+ T cells from blood. Sample subset: CD45RO-negative CD62L-positive naive CD4 T cells. The chain has TRBV6-5 and TRBJ2-7; TRBD2 matches at 7 bases. In DNA, the CDR3 is TGTGCCAGCAGTTCTACCAGTGGGAGGGCGTCCGAGCAGTACTTC. Translation gives CASSSTSGRASEQYF.